Below, 9 T cell receptor beta chains from the same sample are listed, as sequenced in a study of blood T cell repertoires in COVID-19. Method: immunoSEQ multiplex PCR; TCRdb's copy keeps in-frame clones and lacks some. Of around 220,000 clones in the sample, 75% to 90% are singletons; the top ten hold roughly 4.9%. The source material was peripheral blood. Source of these receptors: a human donor in a cohort sampled during active COVID-19.

This clone turned up a few times. Other DNA sequences from this sample encode an identical CDR3 as well. The chain employs TRBV27 and TRBJ1-4, with TRBD1 matching 8 bases. CDR3 length equals 14 residues. J lost 5 bases, V lost 7 bases, and 6 bases had no gene match. Germline loops: CDR1 MNHEY, CDR2 SMNVEV (reference sequence). CDR3 sequence reads: CASTDRGPNEKLFF. The CDR3 nucleotides are TGTGCCAGCACAGACAGGGGCCCCAATGAAAAACTGTTTTTT.

This clone has a handful of counts. V gene TRBV5-1 combines with J gene TRBJ1-1, with 11 bases lining up with TRBD1. CDR3 length: 16 residues. Germline CDR1 SGHRS, CDR2 YFSETQ. V shed 2 bases and J 2 bases; nucleotides not matched to a gene: 5. CDR3 DNA sequence: TGCGCCAGCAGCTTCAGCAGGACAGGGGGCAACACTGAAGCTTTCTTT. Amino acids: CASSFSRTGGNTEAFF. The full variable domain, its missing parts supplied by reference TRBV5-1 and TRBJ1-1, is KAGVTQTPRYLIKTRGQQVTLSCSPISGHRSVSWYQQTPGQGLQFLFEYFSETQRNKGNFPGRFSGRQFSNSRSEMNVSTLELGDSALYLCASSFSRTGGNTEAFFGQGTRLTVV.

The rearrangement joins TRBV29-1 to TRBJ2-3, with 11 positions matching TRBD2. With V trimmed by 4 bases and J by 7 bases, 4 bases remained unmatched. This CDR3 contains 13 residues. Per the germline V gene, CDR1 is SQVTM and CDR2 is ANQGSEA. The DNA for the CDR3 is TGCAGCGTTGTACTAGCGGGAGAGCATACGCAGTATTTT. Amino acid sequence: CSVVLAGEHTQYF.

V gene TRBV2 combines with J gene TRBJ1-2, with D tentatively TRBD1 (6 bases). V was shortened by 6 bases and J by 5 bases, with 13 bases between the two germline ends. CDR3 size: 13 residues. The V gene's germline CDR1 is SNHLY and CDR2 FYNNEI. CDR3 sequence reads: CASRRTESYGYTF. CDR3 sequence (DNA): TGTGCCAGCAGACGGACAGAATCGTATGGCTACACCTTC.

The chain employs TRBV27 and TRBJ1-3; maybe TRBD1 (6 bases). The CDR3 totals 15 residues. CDR1 and CDR2 from the germline V gene are MNHEY and SMNVEV (reference sequence). Between the trimmed V and J ends, which lost 5 bases and 3 bases, there was a span of 14 bases. CDR3 sequence (DNA): TGTGCCAGCAGTCGTCTAGGGGGTGGTGGAAACACCATATATTTT. This sequence encodes CASSRLGGGGNTIYF.

V and J are TRBV27 and TRBJ2-5; 9 nucleotides line up with TRBD1. Germline loops: CDR1 MNHEY, CDR2 SMNVEV (reference sequence). This CDR3 is built from 16 residues. The V segment lost 4 bases and the J segment 5 bases; nucleotides outside the gene matches: 11. The DNA of the CDR3 is TGTGCCAGCAGTTCACTCACCGGGACAGGGAGGGAGACCCAGTACTTC. Its protein product is CASSSLTGTGRETQYF.

This chain links TRBV7-9 with TRBJ2-7; 8 bases map to TRBD2. This CDR3 region has 15 residues. Unmatched junction bases numbered 6, after V lost 1 base and J lost 4 bases. CDR1 SEHNR and CDR2 FQNEAQ come from the germline V gene (reference sequence). This chain's CDR3 is CASSLGGGRKYEQYF. The CDR3 coding sequence is TGTGCCAGCAGCTTAGGTGGCGGGAGGAAATACGAGCAGTACTTC.

The chain is built from TRBV6-1 and TRBJ2-7, with D unresolved. This CDR3 region has 15 residues. In germline, CDR1 is MNHNS, CDR2 SASEGT. The ends were cut back, 3 bases at V and 2 bases at J, with 14 bases in the middle. The CDR3 sequence: CASSDTWRKAYEQYF. The CDR3 bases are TGTGCCAGCAGTGATACATGGCGGAAAGCCTACGAGCAGTACTTC.

This clone was counted between two and nine times. The J gene is TRBJ1-2, the V gene TRBV5-1; tentatively, D is TRBD1 (6 bases). V was clipped by 0 bases and J by 14 bases, with 17 bases between them. Per germline, CDR1 SGHRS and CDR2 YFSETQ. The CDR3 has 13 amino acids. CDR3 protein: CASSLGTENLWTF. CDR3 DNA: TGCGCCAGCAGCTTGGGGACAGAGAATCTATGGACCTTC.